This is a list of T cell receptor beta chains from one sample in a study of control samples from healthy donors and cancer patients. Repertoires were generated with immunoSEQ multiplex PCR, while TCRdb's copy carries only in-frame clones and drops some. The repertoire holds under 85,000 clones, with roughly 87% as singletons. Material: PBMCs. Source of these receptors: a man aged 55 to 70 with colorectal cancer. The CDR3 runs from the conserved cysteine through the conserved F or W. The order of the fields is clone size, J gene, D gene, V gene, CDR3 protein, CDR3 DNA. A D gene is named only where the DNA matches it firmly. Where a row states a size, it is once, few, many or the class of an expanded clone; other rows omit it.

NA	TRBJ1-2	NA	TRBV21-1	CASSKWDRYTTNQPNYGYTF	TGTGCCAGCAGCAAATGGGACAGATACACCACAAACCAACCTAACTATGGCTACACCTTC
once	TRBJ2-3	NA	TRBV10-3	CAIKVVPSTDTQYF	TGTGCCATCAAGGTCGTCCCTAGCACAGATACGCAGTATTTT
NA	TRBJ2-3	NA	TRBV7-2	CASSLGGAITDTQYF	TGTGCCAGCAGCTTAGGTGGGGCAATCACAGATACGCAGTATTTT
NA	TRBJ2-1	NA	TRBV9	CASSGTSNEQFF	TGTGCCAGCAGCGGGACGTCGAATGAGCAGTTCTTC
NA	TRBJ2-1	TRBD1	TRBV2	CASSRDRGPNEQFF	TGTGCCAGCAGCCGGGACAGGGGGCCGAATGAGCAGTTCTTC
NA	TRBJ1-5	TRBD1	TRBV2	CASNGQGSNQPQHF	TGTGCCAGCAACGGACAGGGGAGCAATCAGCCCCAGCATTTT
NA	TRBJ2-1	TRBD2	TRBV30	CAWKAGGLVYNEQFF	TGTGCCTGGAAAGCGGGGGGACTCGTCTACAATGAGCAGTTCTTC
NA	TRBJ2-1	NA	TRBV18	CASSPGRDEQFF	TGTGCCAGCTCACCGGGTCGGGATGAGCAGTTCTTC
NA	TRBJ1-5	NA	TRBV19	CASSPRRGLGPQHF	TGTGCCAGTAGTCCTAGGAGAGGGCTGGGCCCCCAGCATTTT
NA	TRBJ2-3	NA	TRBV27	CASHRGRTDTQYF	TGTGCCAGCCATCGGGGGAGGACAGATACGCAGTATTTT
once	TRBJ2-1	NA	TRBV18	CASSLLGVGSYNEQFF	TGTGCCAGCTCACTCTTAGGGGTCGGCTCCTACAATGAGCAGTTCTTC
few	TRBJ2-5	NA	TRBV6-2/TRBV6-3	CASSIRLGETQYF	TGTGCCAGCAGTATCCGACTAGGCGAGACCCAGTACTTC
NA	TRBJ1-5	NA	TRBV19	CASSPGLPNQPQHF	TGTGCCAGTTCCCCGGGACTTCCCAATCAGCCCCAGCATTTT
NA	TRBJ2-3	NA	TRBV3-1/TRBV3-2	CASSPRGAGTADTQYF	TGTGCCAGCAGTCCCAGGGGGGCAGGGACCGCAGATACGCAGTATTTT
NA	TRBJ2-3	NA	TRBV5-6	CASSLVAGQDTQYF	TGTGCCAGCAGCTTGGTGGCTGGCCAAGATACGCAGTATTTT
NA	TRBJ2-5	TRBD1	TRBV18	CASSPPGQVSETQYF	TGTGCCAGCTCACCACCGGGACAGGTATCAGAGACCCAGTACTTC
NA	TRBJ2-7	NA	TRBV30	CASMGPHYEQYF	TGTGCCTCCATGGGGCCCCACTACGAGCAGTACTTC